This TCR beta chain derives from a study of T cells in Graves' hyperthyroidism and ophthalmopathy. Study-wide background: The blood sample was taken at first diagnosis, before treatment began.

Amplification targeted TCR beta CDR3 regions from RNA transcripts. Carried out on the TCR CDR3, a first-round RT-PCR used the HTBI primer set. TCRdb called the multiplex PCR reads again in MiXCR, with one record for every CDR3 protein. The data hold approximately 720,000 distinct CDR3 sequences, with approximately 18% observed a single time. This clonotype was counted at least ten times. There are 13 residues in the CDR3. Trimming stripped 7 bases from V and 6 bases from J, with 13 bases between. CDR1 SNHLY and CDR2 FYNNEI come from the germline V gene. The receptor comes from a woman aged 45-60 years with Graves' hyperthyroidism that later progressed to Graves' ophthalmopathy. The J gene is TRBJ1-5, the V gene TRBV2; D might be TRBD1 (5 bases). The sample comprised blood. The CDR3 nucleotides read TGTGCCAGCAAACCCAAAGGGGTTCAGCCCCAGCATTTT. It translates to CASKPKGVQPQHF.